Below are 4 T cell receptor beta chains sequenced from a single sample in a study of CD8 T cells in ankylosing spondylitis. Study findings and constraints: What appeared characteristic of ankylosing spondylitis blood was a TCR beta motif of about eight highly homologous variants.

For these TCRs, the target antigens are not known. TCRdb re-called the 5' RACE reads with MiXCR, one entry per CDR3 protein. Of about 540,000 distinct CDR3 sequences listed, approximately 11% are singletons. Sequencing was carried out using blood, either unsorted or a sorted T cell fraction (not recorded which). The origin of the receptors is a male donor with ankylosing spondylitis.

This clonotype was detected a few times. V is TRBV10-3 and J is TRBJ2-1; TRBD2 aligns across 12 bases. Looked up from germline, CDR1 is ENHRY and CDR2 is SYGVKD. The length of the CDR3 is 17 residues. J gave up 1 base and V 6 bases, and 7 bases lay outside the gene matches. This CDR3 is CAISPGTSGLSYNEQFF. The CDR3 DNA follows: TGTGCCATCAGCCCCGGGACTAGCGGGTTATCCTACAATGAGCAGTTCTTC.

This CDR3 is CASSLQGIVGGYTF. As DNA, the CDR3 is TGTGCCAGCAGTTTACAGGGGATCGTTGGTGGCTACACCTTC. This sequence joins TRBV12-3 or TRBV12-4 and TRBJ1-2; D perhaps matches TRBD1 (6 bases). Trimming cost V 2 bases and J 7 bases, with 14 bases left between them. The CDR3 has 14 amino acids.

In this sample, this clonotype turned up once. The V and J genes are TRBV4-1 and TRBJ2-1, with 7 positions matching TRBD2. This CDR3 has 16 amino acids. Germline loops: CDR1 MGHRA, CDR2 YSYEKL. After removal of 7 bases from V and 1 base from J, the junction contained 10 bases not matched to a gene. CDR3 nucleotides: TGCGCCAGCACTAGCCGTGGCGGGAGTTCCTACAATGAGCAGTTCTTC. It yields the protein CASTSRGGSSYNEQFF.

This clonotype was seen a few times. The J gene is TRBJ2-7, the V gene TRBV5-6, with D maybe TRBD1 (6 bases). This CDR3 spans 14 amino acids. Germline V gives CDR1 SGHDT, CDR2 YYEEEE. The germline V and J ends were trimmed by 4 bases and 2 bases, with 13 bases remaining between them. The CDR3 nucleotides read TGTGCCAGCAGCATCCGGGACATAACCTACGAGCAGTACGTC. It is translated as CASSIRDITYEQYV.